Following are 17 T cell receptor beta chains from one sample sequenced in a study of shared clonotypes between healthy human individuals. Assay used: immunoSEQ multiplex PCR; TCRdb lists only in-frame clones, some missing. The sample holds more than 2,000,000 clones, approximately 92% seen once. Specimen: naive CD4+ T cells sorted from blood. Described subset: CD45RA+ positively selected. These receptors were taken from a man aged 18 to 30 in good health.

On this clone: Other DNA sequences from this sample encode an identical CDR3 as well. V usage is TRBV18 and J usage is TRBJ2-5; D unclear. The CDR3 consists of 13 residues. Germline V gene data show CDR1 as KGHSH and CDR2 as LQKENI. The ends were cut back, 7 bases at V and 2 bases at J, with 11 bases in the middle. The CDR3 sequence: CASCTGLQETQYF. CDR3 nucleotides: TGTGCCAGCTGCACTGGGTTACAAGAGACCCAGTACTTC. Based on the CDR3 plus reference TRBV18 and TRBJ2-5, the full variable domain is NAGVMQNPRHLVRRRGQEARLRCSPMKGHSHVYWYRQLPEEGLKFMVYLQKENIIDESGMPKERFSAEFPKEGPSILRIQQVVRGDSAAYFCASCTGLQETQYFGPGTRLLVL.

The genes are TRBV5-1 and TRBJ1-5, with D possibly TRBD1 on 5 matching bases. The CDR3 totals 15 residues. Trimming removed 3 bases at V and 2 bases at J, with 12 bases between. Germline CDR1 SGHRS, CDR2 YFSETQ. Here the CDR3 reads CASSSGGQGNQPQHF. The CDR3 DNA sequence: TGCGCCAGCAGCTCCGGGGGTCAGGGCAATCAGCCCCAGCATTTT.

The CDR3 coding sequence is TGTGCCAGCAGCTTGGGGACCTTATACGAGCAGTACTTC. This sequence encodes CASSLGTLYEQYF. This chain connects TRBV11-2 to TRBJ2-7; the D call may be TRBD1 or TRBD2 (5 bases each). The ends were cut back, 3 bases at V and 4 bases at J, with 10 bases in the middle. Germline V gene sequence: CDR1 SGHAT, CDR2 FQNNGV. CDR3 length: 13 residues.

V and J are TRBV9 and TRBJ2-1; TRBD2 might be the D (6 bases). Germline loops: CDR1 SGDLS, CDR2 YYNGEE. The CDR3 has 15 residues. V was cut by 4 bases and J by 7 bases, with 18 bases left in between. The CDR3 sequence: CASSTSGTGLNEQFF. The CDR3 DNA follows: TGTGCCAGCAGCACCTCCGGGACTGGCTTAAATGAGCAGTTCTTC.

The CDR3 DNA sequence: TGTGCCAGTAGTGAGGGGGCAGGGGGCTCGGGATCGCCCCAGCATTTT. Translation: CASSEGAGGSGSPQHF. The gene calls are TRBV19 and TRBJ1-5, with 8 bases that match TRBD1. The CDR3 extends over 16 amino acids. Germline V gives CDR1 LNHDA, CDR2 SQIVND (reference sequence). Trimming removed 5 bases from V and 9 bases from J; junction bases left unmatched: 15.

Points on this clone: The junction departs from the called germline gene at one end, perhaps through a read error. The genes are TRBV6-1 and TRBJ1-2, with a tentative D call TRBD1 (6 bases). The V gene's germline CDR1 is MNHNS and CDR2 SASEGT. The CDR3 is made up of 11 amino acids. CDR3 DNA sequence: TGTGCCAGCAGTTTCTCGACGTTGACAGGCTTC. Encoded protein: CASSFSTLTGF.

The chain couples TRBV6-6 to TRBJ2-7, with 11 positions matching TRBD1. From germline, CDR1 is MNHNY and CDR2 SVGAGI (reference sequence). V lost 6 bases and J lost 7; bases outside the gene matches: 11. The CDR3 runs to 15 residues. The DNA of the CDR3 is TGTGCCAGCAGCTCCCGAGGACAGGGGGCGAGGGAGCAGTACTTC. This sequence encodes CASSSRGQGAREQYF.

This clone is a singleton in its sample. The rearrangement joins TRBV30 to TRBJ2-3; 12 bases map to TRBD2. The CDR3 runs to 16 residues. V lost 2 bases, J lost 2 bases, and 5 bases stayed unmatched. Germline V gives CDR1 GTSNPN, CDR2 SVGIG (reference sequence). The CDR3 coding sequence is TGTGCCTGGAGTATCCGGACTAGCGGGAACACAGATACGCAGTATTTT. As protein: CAWSIRTSGNTDTQYF.

The chain joins TRBV19 to TRBJ2-3, with D perhaps matching TRBD2 (5 bases). The CDR3 runs to 15 residues. Trimming cost V 0 bases and J 2 bases, with 9 bases left between them. The germline gives CDR1 LNHDA, CDR2 SQIVND (reference sequence). The CDR3 DNA is TGTGCCAGTAGTATAGAGAGCGGATACACAGATACGCAGTATTTT. It is translated as CASSIESGYTDTQYF.

The chain employs TRBV2 and TRBJ2-3; D is ambiguous. CDR1 and CDR2 from the germline V gene are SNHLY and FYNNEI. V gave up 1 base and J gave up 3 bases, with 5 bases separating them. This CDR3 contains 13 residues. The CDR3 nucleotides read TGTGCCAGCAGTGAAGACCGAACAGATACGCAGTATTTT. It specifies CASSEDRTDTQYF. Combining the CDR3 with reference TRBV2 and TRBJ2-3 gives the whole variable domain EPEVTQTPSHQVTQMGQEVILRCVPISNHLYFYWYRQILGQKVEFLVSFYNNEISEKSEIFDDQFSVERPDGSNFTLKIRSTKLEDSAMYFCASSEDRTDTQYFGPGTRLTVL.

CDR3 sequence (DNA): TGTGCCTGGAGACAGGGGGCCGAGACCCAGTACTTC. Amino acids: CAWRQGAETQYF. V gene TRBV30 combines with J gene TRBJ2-5, with 9 bases fitting TRBD1. This CDR3 comprises 12 residues. Germline CDR1 and CDR2: GTSNPN and SVGIG (reference sequence). The J segment lost 5 bases and the V segment lost 3 bases, leaving 1 base of the junction unmatched.

CDR3 sequence: CASSESGYSNQPQHF. CDR3 sequence (DNA): TGTGCCAGCAGTGAATCGGGGTATAGCAATCAGCCCCAGCATTTT. V is TRBV25-1 and J is TRBJ1-5; D unclear. The CDR3 runs 15 residues. The V and J ends lost 1 base and 0 bases respectively, with 7 bases between them. The V gene's germline CDR1 is MGHDK and CDR2 SYGVNS.

This chain links TRBV7-2 with TRBJ1-2; no reliable D call. The V and J ends lost 0 bases and 0 bases respectively, with 29 bases between them. Germline loops: CDR1 SGHTA, CDR2 FQGNSA. The CDR3 is 22 residues long. The CDR3 region is CASSLAVVWKGNIRISNYGYTF. CDR3 sequence (DNA): TGTGCCAGCAGCTTAGCGGTAGTCTGGAAAGGGAACATCCGAATATCTAACTATGGCTACACCTTC.

The chain recombines TRBV6-5 with TRBJ1-1; D unresolved. Germline V CDR1 and CDR2: MNHEY, SVGAGI. The CDR3 extends over 12 amino acids. V dropped 8 bases and J dropped 4 bases, with 11 bases sitting between them. The DNA for the CDR3 is TGTGCCAGCTGTTCCCGGGGCACTGAAGCTTTCTTT. This encodes CASCSRGTEAFF.

The chain carries TRBV2 and TRBJ2-7, with D tentatively TRBD1 (6 bases). The CDR3 length is 14 residues. Looked up from germline, CDR1 is SNHLY and CDR2 is FYNNEI. The V end was cut by 6 bases, the J end by 2 bases, with 14 bases between. The CDR3 loop reads CASREDSAAYEQYF. CDR3 sequence (DNA): TGTGCCAGCAGGGAGGACAGTGCCGCCTACGAGCAGTACTTC.

This rearrangement joins TRBV6-1 to TRBJ2-1; D is unclear. This CDR3 has 13 residues. CDR1 is MNHNS and CDR2 is SASEGT in the germline V gene. V was trimmed by 6 bases and J by 4 bases, leaving 10 bases between them. In nucleotides, the CDR3 is TGTGCCAGCAGCGTTGACTTTTACAATGAGCAGTTCTTC. Translating gives CASSVDFYNEQFF.

The chain has TRBV6-5 and TRBJ2-2, with 9 bases aligning to TRBD1. CDR3 length: 14 amino acids. V dropped 5 bases and J dropped 7; count of bases not matched to a gene: 5. Per germline, CDR1 MNHEY and CDR2 SVGAGI. The CDR3 region is CASSVQGAGGELFF. The CDR3 DNA reads as TGTGCCAGCAGTGTACAGGGGGCCGGCGGGGAGCTGTTTTTT.